This TCR beta chain derives from a study of Graves' ophthalmopathy and Graves' hyperthyroidism. RNA transcripts were the source from which TCR beta CDR3 regions were amplified. HTBI primers served in a first-round RT-PCR, which a second-round multiplex PCR followed. TCRdb ran MiXCR on the multiplex PCR reads and lists one entry per CDR3 protein. The sample lists 500,000 to 700,000 distinct CDR3 sequences, roughly 20% occurring once. The CDR3 is 14 amino acids. Trimming took 2 bases from V and 8 from J, leaving 15 bases between them. This clonotype was counted at least ten times. This chain joins TRBV12-3 or TRBV12-4 and TRBJ1-2; D may be TRBD1 (5 bases). The sequencing sample was made of peripheral blood. This sequence was found in a woman aged 18-29 years with stable Graves' hyperthyroidism. Some clones in this sample may be carry-over from other donors' samples. This chain's CDR3 is CASSLYRDVGGYTF. CDR3 sequence (DNA): TGTGCCAGCAGTTTATACCGGGACGTCGGAGGCTACACCTTC.